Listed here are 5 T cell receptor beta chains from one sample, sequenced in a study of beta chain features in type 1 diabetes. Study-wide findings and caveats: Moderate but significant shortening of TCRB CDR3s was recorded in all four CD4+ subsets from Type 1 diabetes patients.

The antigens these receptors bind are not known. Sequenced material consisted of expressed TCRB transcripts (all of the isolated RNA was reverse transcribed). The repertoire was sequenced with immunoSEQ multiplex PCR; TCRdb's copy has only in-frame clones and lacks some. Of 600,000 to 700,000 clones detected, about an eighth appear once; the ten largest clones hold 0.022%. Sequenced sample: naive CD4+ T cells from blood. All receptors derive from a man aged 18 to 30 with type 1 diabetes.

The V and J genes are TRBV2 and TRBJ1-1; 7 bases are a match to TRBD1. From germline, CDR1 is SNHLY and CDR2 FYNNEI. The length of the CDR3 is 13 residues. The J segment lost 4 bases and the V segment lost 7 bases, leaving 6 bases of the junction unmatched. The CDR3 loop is CASTRQGPTEAFF. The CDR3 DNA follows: TGTGCCAGCACAAGACAGGGACCCACTGAAGCTTTCTTT. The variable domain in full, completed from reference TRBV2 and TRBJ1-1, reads EPEVTQTPSHQVTQMGQEVILRCVPISNHLYFYWYRQILGQKVEFLVSFYNNEISEKSEIFDDQFSVERPDGSNFTLKIRSTKLEDSAMYFCASTRQGPTEAFFGQGTRLTVV.

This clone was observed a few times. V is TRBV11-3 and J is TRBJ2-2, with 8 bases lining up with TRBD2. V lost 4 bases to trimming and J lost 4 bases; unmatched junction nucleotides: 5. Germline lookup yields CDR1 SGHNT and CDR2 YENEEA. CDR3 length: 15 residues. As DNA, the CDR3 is TGTGCCAGCAGCTGGGGACTAGAAGGCACCGGGGAGCTGTTTTTT. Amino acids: CASSWGLEGTGELFF.

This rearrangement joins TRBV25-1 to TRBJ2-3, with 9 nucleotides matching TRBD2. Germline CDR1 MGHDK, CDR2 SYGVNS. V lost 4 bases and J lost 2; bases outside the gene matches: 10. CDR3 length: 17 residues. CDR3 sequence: CASSGVSGGPNTDTQYF. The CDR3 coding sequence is TGTGCCAGCAGTGGGGTTAGCGGGGGCCCAAACACAGATACGCAGTATTTT.

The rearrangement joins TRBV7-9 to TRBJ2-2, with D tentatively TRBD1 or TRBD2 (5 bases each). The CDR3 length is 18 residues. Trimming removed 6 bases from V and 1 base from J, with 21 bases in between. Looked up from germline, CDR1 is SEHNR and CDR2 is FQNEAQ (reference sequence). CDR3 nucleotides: TGTGCCAGCAGTCCCCTCCGGGGCCGCTTCCGGAACACCGGGGAGCTGTTTTTT. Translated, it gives CASSPLRGRFRNTGELFF.

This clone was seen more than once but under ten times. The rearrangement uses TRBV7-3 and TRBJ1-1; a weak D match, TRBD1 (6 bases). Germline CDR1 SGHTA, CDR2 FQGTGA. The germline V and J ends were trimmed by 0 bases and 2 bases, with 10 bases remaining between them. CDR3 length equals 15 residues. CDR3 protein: CASSLTGGLNTEAFF. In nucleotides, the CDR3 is TGTGCCAGCAGCTTAACCGGGGGCCTTAACACTGAAGCTTTCTTT.